The 17 T cell receptor beta chains presented below share a single source sample, sequenced in a study of blood T cell repertoires in COVID-19. Clones were read by immunoSEQ multiplex PCR, and TCRdb kept only the in-frame ones, dropping some. This table holds tens of thousands of clones, roughly 80% found once. The material sequenced was peripheral blood. These receptors were taken from a man aged 70 or older with COVID-19, enrolled during active disease.

J is TRBJ2-7 and V is TRBV7-2; 7 nucleotides match TRBD1. Unmatched junction bases numbered 8, after V lost 5 bases and J lost 7 bases. This CDR3 comprises 13 residues. Looked up from germline, CDR1 is SGHTA and CDR2 is FQGNSA. This chain's CDR3 is CASSIGQVGEQYF. CDR3 coding DNA: TGTGCCAGCAGCATCGGACAGGTTGGAGAGCAGTACTTC.

The chain links TRBV2 to TRBJ2-3, with 8 bases that match TRBD2. This CDR3 has 16 amino acids. Per the germline V gene, CDR1 is SNHLY and CDR2 is FYNNEI. V was pared by 7 bases and J by 0 bases, with 9 bases of the junction left unmatched. The CDR3 sequence is CASNSGSLSSTDTQYF. As DNA, the CDR3 is TGTGCCAGCAACAGCGGGAGCCTGTCTAGCACAGATACGCAGTATTTT.

This clone was found a few times. In nucleotides, the CDR3 is TGTGCCAGCAGCGCAGCAACAGGGAATTCACCCCTCCACTTT. Its protein product is CASSAATGNSPLHF. The rearrangement uses TRBV9 and TRBJ1-6, with D perhaps matching TRBD1 (6 bases). V lost 3 bases, J lost 7 bases, and 11 bases lay in between. This CDR3 has 14 amino acids. Germline values: CDR1 SGDLS, CDR2 YYNGEE.

This clone was seen once. The chain links TRBV4-3 to TRBJ1-5, with D uncertain. Germline CDR1 is LGHNA and CDR2 is YSLEER. V lost 0 bases to trimming and J lost 7 bases, with 10 bases between them. This CDR3 spans 14 amino acids. CDR3 sequence (DNA): TGCGCCAGCAGCCAAGATCTGAGCAGGCAGCCCCAGCATTTT. This gives the protein CASSQDLSRQPQHF.

The chain recombines TRBV10-3 with TRBJ2-1; 8 nucleotides match TRBD2. The V and J ends lost 3 bases and 4 bases, in that order; junction bases with no gene match: 5. The germline gives CDR1 ENHRY, CDR2 SYGVKD. This CDR3 is 15 amino acids long. CDR3 sequence reads: CAISESGSVYNEQFF. CDR3 bases: TGTGCCATCAGTGAAAGCGGGAGCGTATACAATGAGCAGTTCTTC.

The count of this clone is one. The chain employs TRBV27 and TRBJ2-1; D not resolved. Looked up from germline, CDR1 is MNHEY and CDR2 is SMNVEV (reference sequence). The V and J ends lost 5 bases and 9 bases respectively, with 8 bases between them. This CDR3 contains 11 residues. Here the CDR3 reads CASSTDSEQFF. In DNA, the CDR3 is TGTGCCAGCAGTACAGATAGTGAGCAGTTCTTC.

This clone was detected once. CDR3 sequence (DNA): TGTGCCAGCAGTGCTAGCGGGAGGAGAGGTGAGCAGTTCTTC. This translates into CASSASGRRGEQFF. The rearrangement uses TRBV6-2 or TRBV6-3 and TRBJ2-1, with 11 nucleotides matching TRBD2. The ends lost 5 bases at V and 9 bases at J; junction bases unmatched: 6. CDR1 and CDR2 from the germline V gene are MNHEY and SVGEGT. The CDR3 length is 14 residues.

The rearrangement uses TRBV5-1 and TRBJ2-3, with 8 positions matching TRBD1. The CDR3 runs to 16 residues. Trimming at V came to 4 bases and at J to 3 bases, leaving 10 bases not matched to a gene. Looked up from germline, CDR1 is SGHRS and CDR2 is YFSETQ. The CDR3 sequence is CASSRTGLGPTDTQYF. CDR3 DNA sequence: TGCGCCAGCAGCCGGACAGGGCTTGGTCCTACAGATACGCAGTATTTT.

This clone was counted a few times. The V call is TRBV11-3, the J call TRBJ2-1; 10 bases fit TRBD1. Unmatched junction bases numbered 2, after V lost 0 bases and J lost 3 bases. Germline V gene lookup returns CDR1 SGHNT and CDR2 YENEEA. The CDR3 contains 16 residues. CDR3 DNA sequence: TGTGCCAGCAGCTTAGAGAGGGACAGGGGCTACAATGAGCAGTTCTTC. Its translation: CASSLERDRGYNEQFF.

J is TRBJ2-1 and V is TRBV27, with 11 bases that match TRBD2. The germline CDR1 and CDR2 sequences are MNHEY and SMNVEV (reference sequence). This CDR3 has 15 residues. With 3 bases clipped from V and 4 bases from J, the junction kept 2 bases outside the gene matches. The CDR3: CASSFTSGSYNEQFF. The CDR3 coding sequence is TGTGCCAGCAGTTTTACTAGCGGGAGTTACAATGAGCAGTTCTTC.

This sequence joins TRBV6-1 and TRBJ1-2; D ambiguous. V lost 1 base, J lost 8 bases, and 17 bases lay in between. Germline V lookup: CDR1 MNHNS, CDR2 SASEGT. The CDR3 runs to 15 residues. The CDR3 protein is CASSEGTRGLGGYTF. The CDR3 nucleotides read TGTGCCAGCAGTGAAGGAACTCGAGGACTGGGGGGCTACACCTTC.

The genes are TRBV6-2 or TRBV6-3 and TRBJ1-1; TRBD1 is a possible D gene (6 bases). The V gene's germline CDR1 is MNHEY and CDR2 SVGEGT. V lost 1 base, J lost 5 bases, and 14 bases lay in between. This CDR3 contains 15 residues. The CDR3 is CASSYLGGDGTEAFF. CDR3 coding DNA: TGTGCCAGCAGTTACTTAGGGGGGGATGGGACTGAAGCTTTCTTT.

This rearrangement joins TRBV7-8 to TRBJ1-5; 8 bases fit TRBD1. V gave up 4 bases and J gave up 1 base; unmatched junction bases: 6. Germline CDR1 is SGHVS and CDR2 is FQNEAQ. The CDR3 totals 16 residues. As DNA, the CDR3 is TGTGCCAGCAGCTCTCAGGGGGCCGGGAGCAATCAGCCCCAGCATTTT. Translation: CASSSQGAGSNQPQHF.

The chain links TRBV27 to TRBJ2-3; 8 bases agree with TRBD2. CDR3 length equals 14 residues. Germline V gene sequence: CDR1 MNHEY, CDR2 SMNVEV (reference sequence). Unmatched junction bases numbered 7, after V lost 1 base and J lost 10 bases. CDR3 sequence: CASSLYRGGSAQYF. In DNA form, the CDR3 reads TGTGCCAGCAGTTTATACCGCGGGGGGTCGGCGCAGTATTTT.

The chain uses TRBV30 and TRBJ1-5; weak D call: TRBD1 (5 bases). V was clipped by 6 bases and J by 2 bases, with 11 bases between them. Germline CDR1 reads GTSNPN; CDR2 reads SVGIG (reference sequence). The CDR3 has 13 amino acids. The DNA for the CDR3 is TGTGCCTGTACAGGATATGGCAATCAGCCCCAGCATTTT. It yields the protein CACTGYGNQPQHF.

The gene calls are TRBV2 and TRBJ1-2, with a weak D call TRBD1 (6 bases). In germline, CDR1 is SNHLY, CDR2 FYNNEI. The CDR3 covers 13 residues. Trimming took off 6 bases at V and 2 bases at J, with 10 bases between the two ends. The CDR3 loop is CASRDTGNYGYTF. CDR3 nucleotide sequence: TGTGCCAGCAGGGACACAGGGAACTATGGCTACACCTTC.

The CDR3 DNA reads as TGCAGTGCTAGTTTATCGAACAGGGGGAGAGGCTACACCTTC. Translated, it gives CSASLSNRGRGYTF. V gene TRBV20-1 combines with J gene TRBJ1-2, with 8 bases aligning to TRBD1. Per the germline V gene, CDR1 is DFQATT and CDR2 is SNEGSKA (reference sequence). V trimming: 3 bases; J trimming: 8 bases; junction bases outside the gene matches: 11. The CDR3 has 14 amino acids.